The 18 T cell receptor beta chains below come from one sample, sequenced in a study of T cell responses to AZD1222 COVID-19 vaccine. TCRdb's copy holds only in-frame clones and misses some; the assay was immunoSEQ multiplex PCR. Among roughly 91,000 clones listed, approximately 90% were seen once. Sequences were derived from peripheral blood, sampled on day 0 of AZD1222 vaccination. The receptor source for this set is an adult in good health.

This clone was counted a single time. The chain couples TRBV27 to TRBJ2-2; D unresolved. Trimming took off 2 bases at V and 1 base at J, with 8 bases between the two ends. This CDR3 has 15 residues. The germline CDR1 and CDR2 sequences are MNHEY and SMNVEV (reference sequence). The CDR3: CASSLVTENTGELFF. In DNA, the CDR3 is TGTGCCAGCAGTTTAGTTACGGAGAACACCGGGGAGCTGTTTTTT.

The chain has TRBV28 and TRBJ1-2; D is unclear. V was clipped by 2 bases and J by 7 bases, with 11 bases between them. Germline assignment: CDR1 MDHEN and CDR2 SYDVKM. The CDR3 covers 13 residues. CDR3 region: CASSLERTTGYTF. In DNA form, the CDR3 reads TGTGCCAGCAGTTTAGAACGGACGACTGGCTACACCTTC.

This chain joins TRBV7-2 and TRBJ2-2, with 8 bases lining up with TRBD2. Germline V lookup: CDR1 SGHTA, CDR2 FQGNSA. V shed 5 bases, J shed 2 bases, and the junction held 7 bases outside the gene matches. The CDR3 contains 16 residues. In nucleotides, the CDR3 is TGTGCCAGCAGCCAAGGGGCGGGGGGCAACACCGGGGAGCTGTTTTTT. This gives the protein CASSQGAGGNTGELFF.

The V gene is TRBV7-2, the J gene TRBJ2-1; D not certain. CDR1 is SGHTA and CDR2 is FQGNSA in the germline V gene. The CDR3 covers 12 residues. Trimming removed 1 base from V and 6 bases from J, with 4 bases in between. This CDR3 is CASSLGANEQFF. The CDR3 nucleotides read TGTGCCAGCAGCTTAGGGGCCAATGAGCAGTTCTTC.

On this clone: The germline gene is not matched at one end of the junction; a read error may be the cause. The chain recombines TRBV5-1 with TRBJ2-3; no firm D call. Germline V gene sequence: CDR1 SGHRS, CDR2 YFSETQ. The CDR3 length is 12 residues. In DNA form, the CDR3 reads TGTGCCAGCAGCCATAATACAGATACGCAGTATTTT. Amino acids: CASSHNTDTQYF.

Concerning this clone itself: A read error may produce the germline difference seen at one junction end. The rearrangement links TRBV5-1 to TRBJ1-1; D may be TRBD1 (6 bases). The CDR3 has 14 amino acids. Germline V lookup: CDR1 SGHRS, CDR2 YFSETQ. The CDR3, as DNA: TGTGCCAGCAGCTCGTTCAGGGGTCGCACTGAAGCTTTCTTT. It yields the protein CASSSFRGRTEAFF. The variable domain in full, completed from reference TRBV5-1 and TRBJ1-1, reads KAGVTQTPRYLIKTRGQQVTLSCSPISGHRSVSWYQQTPGQGLQFLFEYFSETQRNKGNFPGRFSGRQFSNSRSEMNVSTLELGDSALYLCASSSFRGRTEAFFGQGTRLTVV.

This clone was observed a handful of times. This chain connects TRBV2 to TRBJ1-5; no clear D gene. The V and J ends lost 6 bases and 0 bases respectively, with 6 bases between them. Germline-derived CDR1 and CDR2 are SNHLY and FYNNEI. The CDR3 sequence is 13 residues long. The CDR3 is CASRVLSNQPQHF. The CDR3 DNA reads TGTGCCAGCAGGGTCCTTAGCAATCAGCCCCAGCATTTT.

This chain uses TRBV4-3 with TRBJ1-2; possibly TRBD1 for D (6 bases). The CDR3 totals 13 residues. Trimming took off 3 bases at V and 12 bases at J, with 17 bases between the two ends. Per germline, CDR1 LGHNA and CDR2 YSLEER. In nucleotides, the CDR3 is TGCGCCAGCAGCCAGACCGGGACAAATTACCACACCTTC. The encoded protein is CASSQTGTNYHTF.

The chain uses TRBV3-1 (or the pseudogene TRBV3-2) and TRBJ1-5, with a tentative D call TRBD1 (5 bases). The germline V and J ends were trimmed by 3 bases and 2 bases, with 8 bases remaining between them. Germline lookup yields CDR1 LGHDT and CDR2 YNNKEL (reference sequence). This CDR3 is 14 amino acids long. The CDR3 nucleotides are TGTGCCAGCAGCCAGGGGGTACGCAATCAGCCCCAGCATTTT. Its protein product is CASSQGVRNQPQHF.

A single count supports this clone. The rearrangement joins TRBV27 to TRBJ2-7, with 10 bases lining up with TRBD2. Germline CDR1 reads MNHEY; CDR2 reads SMNVEV (reference sequence). The CDR3 covers 22 residues. The trim removed 4 bases at V and 6 bases at J, leaving 30 bases unmatched. The CDR3 bases are TGTGCCAGCAGTTCAACACGCCGCGGGGAGGCTAGCGGGAGAGGGGGTGAGGGCGAGCAGTACGTC. It encodes CASSSTRRGEASGRGGEGEQYV.

V is TRBV2 and J is TRBJ1-3, with no clear D. CDR1 and CDR2 from the germline V gene are SNHLY and FYNNEI. Between the trimmed V and J ends, which lost 6 bases and 7 bases, there was a span of 7 bases. This CDR3 has 11 amino acids. CDR3 loop: CASRPVNTIYF. CDR3 nucleotide sequence: TGTGCCAGCAGGCCAGTGAACACCATATATTTT. Together with reference TRBV2 and TRBJ1-3, the CDR3 gives the full variable domain: EPEVTQTPSHQVTQMGQEVILRCVPISNHLYFYWYRQILGQKVEFLVSFYNNEISEKSEIFDDQFSVERPDGSNFTLKIRSTKLEDSAMYFCASRPVNTIYFGEGSWLTVV.

The count of this clone is one. J is TRBJ1-2 and V is TRBV6-2 or TRBV6-3; D is uncertain. This CDR3 contains 18 residues. CDR1 is MNHEY and CDR2 is SVGEGT in the germline V gene. V lost 0 bases, J lost 4 bases, and 21 bases lay in between. In DNA form, the CDR3 reads TGTGCCAGCAGTTACTCGGTTGGGTCTGGCAGCTCCGGCTATGGCTACACCTTC. Translation: CASSYSVGSGSSGYGYTF.

A single count supports this clone. V gene TRBV27 combines with J gene TRBJ1-1; D ambiguous. The CDR3 runs to 13 residues. The germline V gene has CDR1 MNHEY and CDR2 SMNVEV (reference sequence). Between the trimmed V and J ends, which lost 8 bases and 4 bases, there was a span of 14 bases. The CDR3 reads CASRSGMVTEAFF. The DNA of the CDR3 is TGTGCCAGCCGGAGCGGTATGGTCACTGAAGCTTTCTTT.

The V and J genes are TRBV12-5 and TRBJ1-6; TRBD1 is a possible D gene (6 bases). Trimming shortened V by 0 bases and J by 6 bases, and 18 bases separated the two germline ends. The CDR3 totals 18 residues. Germline CDR1 reads LGHNT; CDR2 reads FRNRAP. For the CDR3, the DNA is TGTGCTAGTGGTTTGGTACTGGACTCCCAGGGGCTTAATTCACCCCTCCACTTT. It is translated as CASGLVLDSQGLNSPLHF.

CDR3 sequence (DNA): TGTGCCAGCAGTTACAGACCAAGCAATGAGCAGTTCTTC. Translation gives CASSYRPSNEQFF. This sequence joins TRBV6-2 or TRBV6-3 and TRBJ2-1, with D unresolved. Germline V CDR1 and CDR2: MNHEY, SVGEGT. The V end was cut by 2 bases, the J end by 6 bases, with 8 bases between. This CDR3 region has 13 residues.

A few counts support this clone. The chain couples TRBV6-2 or TRBV6-3 to TRBJ2-3; TRBD2 might be the D (5 bases). With 4 bases removed from V and 3 bases from J, the gap between germline ends came to 20 bases. CDR1 MNHEY and CDR2 SVGEGT come from the germline V gene. The CDR3 totals 17 residues. CDR3 sequence reads: CASSWDSTRGRTDTQYF. In DNA, the CDR3 is TGTGCCAGCAGTTGGGATTCGACTCGGGGTAGGACAGATACGCAGTATTTT.

This clone was recorded only once. The J gene is TRBJ1-5, the V gene TRBV6-2 or TRBV6-3, with D tentatively TRBD1 (6 bases). Germline-derived CDR1 and CDR2 are MNHEY and SVGEGT. The ends were cut back, 4 bases at V and 1 base at J, with 8 bases in the middle. This CDR3 has 14 amino acids. The CDR3 is CASSSTGSNQPQHF. The CDR3 DNA reads as TGTGCCAGCAGTTCCACAGGGAGCAATCAGCCCCAGCATTTT.

The gene calls are TRBV7-6 and TRBJ1-1, with unresolved D. Germline CDR1 SGHVS, CDR2 FNYEAQ. Deletions cut 5 bases from V and 5 bases from J, with 12 bases between. The CDR3 is 13 residues long. In DNA form, the CDR3 reads TGTGCCAGCAGCCTCCGACGAGGGACTGAAGCTTTCTTT. Translation: CASSLRRGTEAFF. The full variable domain, with the rest looked up from reference TRBV7-6 and TRBJ1-1, is GAGVSQSPRYKVTKRGQDVALRCDPISGHVSLYWYRQALGQGPEFLTYFNYEAQQDKSGLPNDRFSAERPEGSISTLTIQRTEQRDSAMYRCASSLRRGTEAFFGQGTRLTVV.